This T cell receptor beta chain was sequenced for a study of T cells in narcolepsy. Study as a whole: Donors had narcolepsy type 1 or type 2, or were healthy controls.

Libraries were prepared by immunoSEQ multiplex PCR; TCRdb keeps only in-frame clonotypes and omits some of them. The data hold tens of thousands of clones, with about three quarters observed a single time. Study outcomes and limitations: Some memory CD4+ repertoires had no autoreactive clone sequences.

With respect to this clone: What it recognizes is unknown.

The sample taken for sequencing was CD45RA- memory CD4+ T cells from PBMCs. The receptor's source is a human donor with narcolepsy.

CDR3 sequence (DNA): TGCGCCAGCAGCTTTTACCTACAGGGGGCCAGGAGCTCCTACGAGCAGTACTTC. This translates into CASSFYLQGARSSYEQYF. This chain joins TRBV5-1 and TRBJ2-7; 9 bases are shared with TRBD1. CDR3 length equals 18 residues. The J segment lost 0 bases and the V segment lost 2 bases, leaving 12 bases of the junction unmatched. The germline CDR1 and CDR2 sequences are SGHRS and YFSETQ.